The source of this T cell receptor beta chain is a study of T cell responses to AZD1222 COVID-19 vaccine. Study information: Second doses that came at about 4 or about 12 weeks were put together.

Study-wide results and limits: Donors skewed white British and female; clonal diversity was possibly underestimated. Regions 160-218 and 743-854 dominated among vaccine-associated CD4 TCRs spanning spike. Targeting of unmutated variant regions was reportedly seen in nearly half of spike-specific TCRs.

Regarding this clone: The antigen is not known.

Here immunoSEQ multiplex PCR was the method, and the copy in TCRdb shows in-frame clones only, minus some. The sample shows around 160,000 clones, about 91% of them seen only once. This clonotype was obtained from an adult in good health. The material sequenced was peripheral blood, taken on day 0 of AZD1222 vaccination.

CDR3 sequence reads: CASSHRTGGVYEQYF. As DNA, the CDR3 is TGCGCCAGCAGCCATAGGACAGGGGGCGTTTACGAGCAGTACTTC. The V gene is TRBV5-1, the J gene TRBJ2-7; 11 bases are a match to TRBD1. Trimming at V came to 4 bases and at J to 4 bases, leaving 7 bases not matched to a gene. Germline V lookup: CDR1 SGHRS, CDR2 YFSETQ. This CDR3 region has 15 residues.